The T cell receptor (beta chain) described here comes from a study of monozygotic twins with inflammatory bowel disease. One entry per CDR3 protein, without DNA, is what TCRdb gives after re-calling the 5' RACE reads. This sample contains some 440,000 distinct CDR3 sequences. This CDR3 has 14 amino acids. CDR1 is LGHDT, CDR2 YNNKEL, per germline (reference sequence). The material sequenced was blood. This clonotype was sampled from a human donor with ulcerative colitis or Crohn's disease, or a healthy co-twin of an affected twin (not recorded which). V gene TRBV3-1 combines with J gene TRBJ1-1; TCRdb's D gene call, TRBD1, goes unchecked for lack of DNA. The CDR3 loop reads CASSQEHRGTEAFF.